One and the same sample provided the 6 T cell receptor beta chains below, sequenced in a study of tumor-infiltrating lymphocytes in oesophageal squamous cell carcinoma. TCRdb recomputed calls from the PCR reads with MiXCR, one row per CDR3 protein. The sample contains 10,000 to 15,000 distinct CDR3 sequences, roughly 46% of which appear only once. Sample: normal esophageal tissue next to the tumor. The receptors shown here come from a male donor with esophageal squamous cell carcinoma.

CDR3 residues: CSASAGIGMPGETQYF. The CDR3 DNA reads as TGCAGTGCTAGTGCCGGAATCGGGATGCCCGGAGAGACCCAGTACTTC. The J gene is TRBJ2-3, the V gene TRBV20-1; D is perhaps TRBD2 (5 bases). With the DNA end fitting TRBJ2-5 better, the J assignment may be wrong. Germline V gene sequence: CDR1 DFQATT, CDR2 SNEGSKA (reference sequence). The length of the CDR3 is 16 residues.

This clonotype was counted between two and nine times. J is TRBJ2-5 and V is TRBV28, with D unclear. This CDR3 spans 15 amino acids. Germline-derived CDR1 and CDR2 are MDHEN and SYDVKM. Trimming removed 5 bases at V and 5 bases at J, with 18 bases between. The CDR3 DNA follows: TGTGCCAGCAGTCCCCTAATTGAGGTCTACGAGACCCAGTACTTC. Translated: CASSPLIEVYETQYF. Filled out from reference TRBV28 and TRBJ2-5, the complete variable domain reads DVKVTQSSRYLVKRTGEKVFLECVQDMDHENMFWYRQDPGLGLRLIYFSYDVKMKEKGDIPEGYSVSREKKERFSLILESASTNQTSMYLCASSPLIEVYETQYFGPGTRLLVL.

The chain combines TRBV7-2 with TRBJ2-1, with 9 bases identical to TRBD2. The germline gives CDR1 SGHTA, CDR2 FQGNSA. V was clipped by 3 bases and J by 5 bases; unmatched bases: 5. This CDR3 is built from 15 residues. In DNA, the CDR3 is TGTGCCAGCAGCTTTCCGACTAGCGGAAACAATGAGCAGTTCTTC. It yields the protein CASSFPTSGNNEQFF.

The chain is built from TRBV7-2 and TRBJ1-2, with 7 positions matching TRBD1. V lost 5 bases and J lost 5; bases outside the gene matches: 8. Looked up from germline, CDR1 is SGHTA and CDR2 is FQGNSA. This CDR3 is built from 14 residues. The CDR3 reads CASSRPGQIYGYTF. CDR3 nucleotide sequence: TGTGCCAGCAGCCGCCCGGGACAGATATATGGCTACACCTTC.

The chain joins TRBV6-1 to TRBJ2-5, with TRBD2 matching over 12 bases. The end of the DNA aligns better with TRBJ2-1, so the J call may be wrong. The CDR3 loop spans 19 amino acids. The germline V gene encodes CDR1 MNHNS and CDR2 SASEGT. In DNA, the CDR3 is TGTGCCAGCAGTTCTGCGACTAGCGGGAGTATCCCACTCGAAAATGAGCAGTTCTTC. It yields the protein CASSSATSGSIPLENEQFF.

This clonotype was seen repeatedly, ten times or more. V and J are TRBV7-2 and TRBJ1-1; tentative D call: TRBD1 (6 bases). Looked up from germline, CDR1 is SGHTA and CDR2 is FQGNSA. V dropped 4 bases and J dropped 3 bases, with 9 bases sitting between them. The CDR3 is 13 amino acids. The CDR3 here is CASSWQGYTEAFF. The CDR3 DNA is TGTGCCAGCAGCTGGCAGGGGTACACTGAAGCTTTCTTT.